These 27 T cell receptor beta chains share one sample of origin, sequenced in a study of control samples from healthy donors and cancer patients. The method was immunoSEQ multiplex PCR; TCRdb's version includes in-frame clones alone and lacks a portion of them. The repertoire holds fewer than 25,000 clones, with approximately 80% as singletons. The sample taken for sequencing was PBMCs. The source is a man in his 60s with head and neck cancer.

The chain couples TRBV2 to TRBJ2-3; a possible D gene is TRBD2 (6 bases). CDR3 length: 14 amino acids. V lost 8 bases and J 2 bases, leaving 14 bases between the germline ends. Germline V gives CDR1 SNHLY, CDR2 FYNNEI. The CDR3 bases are TGTGCCAGCCTAAGGGGACTGAACACAGATACGCAGTATTTT. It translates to CASLRGLNTDTQYF.

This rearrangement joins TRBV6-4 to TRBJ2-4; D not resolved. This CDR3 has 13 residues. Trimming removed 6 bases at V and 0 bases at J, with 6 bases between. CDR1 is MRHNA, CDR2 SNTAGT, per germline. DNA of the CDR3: TGTGCCAGCAGCCTGGGAGCCAAAAACATTCAGTACTTC. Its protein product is CASSLGAKNIQYF.

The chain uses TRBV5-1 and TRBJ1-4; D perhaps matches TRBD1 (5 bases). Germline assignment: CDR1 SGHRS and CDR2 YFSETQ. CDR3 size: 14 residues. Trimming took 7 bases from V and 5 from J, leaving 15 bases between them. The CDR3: CASARGEGNEKLFF. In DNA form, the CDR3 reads TGCGCCAGCGCTCGAGGGGAGGGGAATGAAAAACTGTTTTTT.

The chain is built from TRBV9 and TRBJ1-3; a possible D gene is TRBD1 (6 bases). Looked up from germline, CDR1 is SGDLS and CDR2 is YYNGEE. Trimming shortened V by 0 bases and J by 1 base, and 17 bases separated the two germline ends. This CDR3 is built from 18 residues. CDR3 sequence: CASSVAGQGRGSGNTIYF. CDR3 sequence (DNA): TGTGCCAGCAGCGTAGCTGGGCAGGGAAGGGGGTCTGGAAACACCATATATTTT.

CDR3 in amino acids: CASSEWGQAQETQYF. The CDR3 nucleotides read TGTGCCAGCAGTGAATGGGGGCAGGCCCAAGAGACCCAGTACTTC. The chain joins TRBV25-1 to TRBJ2-5; D is possibly TRBD1 (6 bases). V was cut by 1 base and J by 1 base, with 10 bases left in between. The CDR3 has 15 amino acids. CDR1 is MGHDK, CDR2 SYGVNS, per germline.

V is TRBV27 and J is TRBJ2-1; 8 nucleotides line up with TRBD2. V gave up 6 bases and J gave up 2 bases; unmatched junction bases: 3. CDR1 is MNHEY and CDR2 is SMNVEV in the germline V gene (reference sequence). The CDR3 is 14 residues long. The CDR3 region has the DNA TGTGCCAGCAGGCGGGAGGCTACCTACAATGAGCAGTTCTTC. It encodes CASRREATYNEQFF.

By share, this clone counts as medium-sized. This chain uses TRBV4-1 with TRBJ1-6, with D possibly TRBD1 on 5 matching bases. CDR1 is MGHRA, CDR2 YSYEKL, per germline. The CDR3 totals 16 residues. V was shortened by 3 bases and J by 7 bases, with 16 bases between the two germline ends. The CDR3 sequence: CASSQPSGAGNSPLHF. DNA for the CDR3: TGCGCCAGCAGCCAGCCTAGCGGGGCAGGAAATTCACCCCTCCACTTT.

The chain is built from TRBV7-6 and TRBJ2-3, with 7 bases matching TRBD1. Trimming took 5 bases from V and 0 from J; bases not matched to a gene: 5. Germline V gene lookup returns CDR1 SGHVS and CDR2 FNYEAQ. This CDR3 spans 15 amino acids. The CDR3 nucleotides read TGTGCCAGCAGCCGATCGGACAGGAGCACAGATACGCAGTATTTT. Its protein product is CASSRSDRSTDTQYF.

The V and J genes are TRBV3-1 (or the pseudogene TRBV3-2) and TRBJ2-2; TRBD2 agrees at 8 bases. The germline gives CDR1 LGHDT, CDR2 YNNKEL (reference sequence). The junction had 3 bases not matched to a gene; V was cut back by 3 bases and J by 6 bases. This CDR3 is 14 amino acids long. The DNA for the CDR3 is TGTGCCAGCAGCCAGCGGGAGGCGGCCGGGGAGCTGTTTTTT. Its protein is CASSQREAAGELFF.

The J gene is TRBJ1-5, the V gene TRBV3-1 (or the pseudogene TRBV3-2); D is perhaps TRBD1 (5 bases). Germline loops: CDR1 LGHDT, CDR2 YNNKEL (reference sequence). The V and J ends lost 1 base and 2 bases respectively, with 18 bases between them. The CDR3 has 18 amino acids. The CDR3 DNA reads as TGTGCCAGCAGCCAAGGGGACTGGGAGGCGGAGGGCAATCAGCCCCAGCATTTT. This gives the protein CASSQGDWEAEGNQPQHF.

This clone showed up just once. CDR3 residues: CASSERTGGTDTQYF. The CDR3 DNA sequence: TGTGCCAGCAGTGAGAGGACAGGGGGCACAGATACGCAGTATTTT. This chain joins TRBV2 and TRBJ2-3, with 9 bases that match TRBD1. The CDR3 contains 15 residues. With 3 bases clipped from V and 1 base from J, the junction kept 2 bases outside the gene matches. The germline V gene has CDR1 SNHLY and CDR2 FYNNEI.

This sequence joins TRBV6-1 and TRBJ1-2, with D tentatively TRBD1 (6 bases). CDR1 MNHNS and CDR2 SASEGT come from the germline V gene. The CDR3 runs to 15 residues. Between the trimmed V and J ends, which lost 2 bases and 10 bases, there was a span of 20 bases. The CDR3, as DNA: TGTGCCAGCAGTGAATCCCGATACCTGGACAGCCCCTACACCTTC. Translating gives CASSESRYLDSPYTF.

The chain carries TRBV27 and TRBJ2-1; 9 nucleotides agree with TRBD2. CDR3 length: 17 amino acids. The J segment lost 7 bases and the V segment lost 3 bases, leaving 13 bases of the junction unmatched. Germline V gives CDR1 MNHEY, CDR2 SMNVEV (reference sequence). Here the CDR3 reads CASSFRGRDPWGNEQFF. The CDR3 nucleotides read TGTGCCAGCAGTTTCCGCGGGAGGGACCCTTGGGGGAATGAGCAGTTCTTC.

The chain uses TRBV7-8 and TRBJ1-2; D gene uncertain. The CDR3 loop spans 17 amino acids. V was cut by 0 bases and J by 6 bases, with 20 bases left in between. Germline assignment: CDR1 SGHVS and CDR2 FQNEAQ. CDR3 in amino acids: CASSLANGPLFFDGYTF. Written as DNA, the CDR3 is TGTGCCAGCAGCTTAGCCAATGGACCGCTCTTCTTCGATGGCTACACCTTC.

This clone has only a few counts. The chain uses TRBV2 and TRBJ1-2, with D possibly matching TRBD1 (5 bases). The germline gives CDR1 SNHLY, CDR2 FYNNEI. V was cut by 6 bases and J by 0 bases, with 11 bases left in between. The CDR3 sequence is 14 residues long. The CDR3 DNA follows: TGTGCCAGCAGGGGTGACAGCCCTAACTATGGCTACACCTTC. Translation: CASRGDSPNYGYTF. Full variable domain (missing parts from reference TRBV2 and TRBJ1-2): EPEVTQTPSHQVTQMGQEVILRCVPISNHLYFYWYRQILGQKVEFLVSFYNNEISEKSEIFDDQFSVERPDGSNFTLKIRSTKLEDSAMYFCASRGDSPNYGYTFGSGTRLTVV.

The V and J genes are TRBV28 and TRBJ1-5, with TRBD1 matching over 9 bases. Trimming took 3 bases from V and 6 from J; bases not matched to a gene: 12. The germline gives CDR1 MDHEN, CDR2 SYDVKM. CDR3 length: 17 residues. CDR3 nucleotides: TGTGCCAGCAGTTTTAGTCTGTACAGGGGGCTTCGTCAGCCCCAGCATTTT. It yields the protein CASSFSLYRGLRQPQHF.

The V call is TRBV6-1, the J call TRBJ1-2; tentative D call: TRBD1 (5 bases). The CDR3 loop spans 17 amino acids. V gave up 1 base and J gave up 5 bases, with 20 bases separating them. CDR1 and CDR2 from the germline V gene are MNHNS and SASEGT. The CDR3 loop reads CASSEGVGAGGGYGYTF. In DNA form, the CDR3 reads TGTGCCAGCAGTGAAGGCGTCGGGGCCGGGGGGGGGTATGGCTACACCTTC.

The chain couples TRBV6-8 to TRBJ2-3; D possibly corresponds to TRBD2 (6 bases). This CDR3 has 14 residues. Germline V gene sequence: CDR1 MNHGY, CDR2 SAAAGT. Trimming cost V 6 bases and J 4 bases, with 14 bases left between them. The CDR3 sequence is CASRHQSSADTQYF. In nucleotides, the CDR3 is TGTGCCAGCAGACACCAATCTAGCGCAGATACGCAGTATTTT.

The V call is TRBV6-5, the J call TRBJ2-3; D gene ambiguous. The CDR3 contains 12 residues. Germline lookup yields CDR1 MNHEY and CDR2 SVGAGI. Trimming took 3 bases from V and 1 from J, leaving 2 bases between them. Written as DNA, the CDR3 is TGTGCCAGCAGTTATGGCACAGATACGCAGTATTTT. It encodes CASSYGTDTQYF.

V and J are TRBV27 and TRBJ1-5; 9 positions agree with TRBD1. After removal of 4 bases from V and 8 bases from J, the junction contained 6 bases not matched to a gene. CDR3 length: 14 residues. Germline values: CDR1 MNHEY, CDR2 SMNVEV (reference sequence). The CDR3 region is CASSSNRGQEPQHF. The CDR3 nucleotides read TGTGCCAGCAGTTCAAACAGGGGGCAGGAGCCCCAGCATTTT.

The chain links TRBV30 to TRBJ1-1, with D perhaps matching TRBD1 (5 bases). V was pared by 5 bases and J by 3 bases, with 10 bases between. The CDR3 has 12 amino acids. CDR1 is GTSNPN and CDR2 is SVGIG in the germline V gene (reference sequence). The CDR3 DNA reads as TGTGCCTGGGGGGACGGAGACACTGAAGCTTTCTTT. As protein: CAWGDGDTEAFF.

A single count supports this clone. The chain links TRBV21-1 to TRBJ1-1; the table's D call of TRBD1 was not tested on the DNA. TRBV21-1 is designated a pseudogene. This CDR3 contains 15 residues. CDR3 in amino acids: CASSRRTGVGTEAFF. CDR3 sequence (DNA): TGTGCCAGCAGCCGTCGGACAGGGGTCGGCACTGAAGCTTTCTTT.

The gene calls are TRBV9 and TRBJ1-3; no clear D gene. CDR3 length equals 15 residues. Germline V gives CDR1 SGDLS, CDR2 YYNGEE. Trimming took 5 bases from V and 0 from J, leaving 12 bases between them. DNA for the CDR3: TGTGCCAGCAGTGAAGGACGGAGCTCTGGAAACACCATATATTTT. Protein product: CASSEGRSSGNTIYF.

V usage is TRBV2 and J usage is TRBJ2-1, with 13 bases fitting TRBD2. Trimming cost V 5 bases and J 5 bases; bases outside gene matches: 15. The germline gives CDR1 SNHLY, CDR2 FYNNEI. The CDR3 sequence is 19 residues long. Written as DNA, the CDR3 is TGTGCCAGCAGTCCGGGGACTGGACTAGCGGGAGTTCTTCACAATGAGCAGTTCTTC. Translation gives CASSPGTGLAGVLHNEQFF.

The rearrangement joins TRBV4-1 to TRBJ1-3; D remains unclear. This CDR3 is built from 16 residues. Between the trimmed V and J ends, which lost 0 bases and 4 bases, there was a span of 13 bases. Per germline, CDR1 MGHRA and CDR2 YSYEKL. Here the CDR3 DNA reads TGCGCCAGCAGCCAAGACATTTCCCTCCGGGGAAACACCATATATTTT. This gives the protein CASSQDISLRGNTIYF.

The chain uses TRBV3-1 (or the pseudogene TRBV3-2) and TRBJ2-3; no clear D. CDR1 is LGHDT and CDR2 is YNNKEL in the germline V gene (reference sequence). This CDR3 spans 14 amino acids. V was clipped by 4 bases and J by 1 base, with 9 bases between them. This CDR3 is CASSPAIRTDTQYF. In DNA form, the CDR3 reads TGTGCCAGCAGCCCGGCTATCCGCACAGATACGCAGTATTTT.

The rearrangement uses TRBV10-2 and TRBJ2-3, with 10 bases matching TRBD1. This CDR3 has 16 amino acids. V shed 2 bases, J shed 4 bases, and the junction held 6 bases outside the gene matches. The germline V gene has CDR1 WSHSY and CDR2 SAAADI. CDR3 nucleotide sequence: TGCGCCAGCAGTGAGGACAGGGGGCAAGGTGCAGATACGCAGTATTTT. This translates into CASSEDRGQGADTQYF.